This passage covers 32 T cell receptor beta chains from one sample sequenced in a study of blood T cell repertoires in COVID-19 (dated by TCRdb to 2018 to 2021). The library was built by means of the immunoSEQ multiplex PCR assay. TCRdb carries this immuneACCESS record with in-frame sequences only. Its versions omit some clonotypes, under half of them owing to an unresolved V gene in the studies checked, with the rest unexplained. The sample table shows some 150,000 clones, and around 88% are seen once. The biggest ten clones account for 1.5% to 1.7% of the sample. Specimen: peripheral blood. The receptors originated from a woman aged 60 to 75 with acute or convalescent COVID-19.

This chain joins TRBV7-2 and TRBJ1-1; a possible D gene is TRBD1 (5 bases). Germline loops: CDR1 SGHTA, CDR2 FQGNSA. The CDR3 runs 14 residues. With 5 bases removed from V and 1 base from J, the gap between germline ends came to 11 bases. The CDR3 DNA sequence: TGTGCCAGCAGCGGGGCAGGCGCGAACACTGAAGCTTTCTTT. As protein: CASSGAGANTEAFF. Full variable domain (remainder filled in from reference TRBV7-2 and TRBJ1-1): GAGVSQSPSNKVTEKGKDVELRCDPISGHTALYWYRQSLGQGLEFLIYFQGNSAPDKSGLPSDRFSAERTGGSVSTLTIQRTQQEDSAVYLCASSGAGANTEAFFGQGTRLTVV.

The chain employs TRBV2 and TRBJ1-3; 10 bases line up with TRBD1. V lost 8 bases and J lost 0; bases outside the gene matches: 4. The V gene's germline CDR1 is SNHLY and CDR2 FYNNEI. The CDR3 totals 15 residues. In nucleotides, the CDR3 is TGTGCCAGCGAGGGACAGGGGCTCTCTGGAAACACCATATATTTT. This sequence encodes CASEGQGLSGNTIYF.

V gene TRBV6-6 combines with J gene TRBJ1-2, with D perhaps matching TRBD1 (6 bases). Germline CDR1 reads MNHNY; CDR2 reads SVGAGI (reference sequence). The CDR3 covers 16 residues. Trimming removed 7 bases at V and 2 bases at J, with 20 bases between. DNA of the CDR3: TGTGCCAGCACACTTACTCCTTCCGGGACAAACTATGGCTACACCTTC. Residues: CASTLTPSGTNYGYTF.

This chain connects TRBV5-1 to TRBJ1-4; D is unclear. Germline V gives CDR1 SGHRS, CDR2 YFSETQ. V was trimmed by 4 bases and J by 0 bases, leaving 10 bases between them. This CDR3 contains 15 residues. Written as DNA, the CDR3 is TGCGCCAGCAGCCCTTTGAGTGCAACTAATGAAAAACTGTTTTTT. Amino acid sequence: CASSPLSATNEKLFF.

This clone was seen a few times. The chain employs TRBV6-7 and TRBJ2-7; perhaps TRBD1 as D (6 bases). TRBV6-7 is an ORF, and what it does is uncertain. The CDR3 extends over 13 amino acids. Trimming cost V 7 bases and J 1 base, with 11 bases left between them. Here the CDR3 reads CASTVDSSYEQYF. In DNA, the CDR3 is TGTGCCAGCACCGTGGACAGTTCCTACGAGCAGTACTTC.

This chain connects TRBV19 to TRBJ2-1, with 14 bases matching TRBD2. Germline CDR1 reads LNHDA; CDR2 reads SQIVND (reference sequence). The CDR3 extends over 18 amino acids. V was clipped by 7 bases and J by 0 bases; unmatched bases: 8. The DNA for the CDR3 is TGTGCCAGTACGGGGACTAGCGGGGGCCGTAGCTCCTACAATGAGCAGTTCTTC. It translates to CASTGTSGGRSSYNEQFF.

The rearrangement links TRBV5-1 to TRBJ2-1; the D gene is possibly TRBD1 (6 bases). Germline V gives CDR1 SGHRS, CDR2 YFSETQ. The length of the CDR3 is 15 residues. Trimming shortened V by 5 bases and J by 4 bases, and 16 bases separated the two germline ends. The CDR3 region is CASRLAGTSYNEQFF. The CDR3 DNA reads TGCGCCAGCAGATTAGCCGGGACAAGTTACAATGAGCAGTTCTTC.

The chain uses TRBV7-2 and TRBJ2-2, with D perhaps TRBD2 (5 bases). This CDR3 contains 17 residues. Germline CDR1 reads SGHTA; CDR2 reads FQGNSA. Between the trimmed V and J ends, which lost 5 bases and 6 bases, there was a span of 22 bases. CDR3 coding DNA: TGTGCCAGCAGCCCCTCTCGGGGTTTAGCGTTCCCCGGGGAGCTGTTTTTT. Translation: CASSPSRGLAFPGELFF.

J is TRBJ2-3 and V is TRBV4-1, with TRBD2 identical over 11 bases. The CDR3 is 16 amino acids. The J segment lost 4 bases and the V segment lost 4 bases, leaving 7 bases of the junction unmatched. Germline CDR1 and CDR2: MGHRA and YSYEKL. The CDR3 reads CASSPTTSGVSDTQYF. The CDR3 nucleotides are TGCGCCAGCAGCCCTACGACTAGCGGGGTTTCAGATACGCAGTATTTT.

V is TRBV10-3 and J is TRBJ2-2, with TRBD1 matching over 10 bases. The germline V gene encodes CDR1 ENHRY and CDR2 SYGVKD. Trimming cost V 2 bases and J 7 bases; bases outside gene matches: 7. This CDR3 is built from 16 residues. The CDR3 DNA reads TGTGCCATCAGTGAGAGGGACAGGGGCGCCAGCGGGGAGCTGTTTTTT. Translating it yields CAISERDRGASGELFF.

The chain couples TRBV4-3 to TRBJ1-6; tentatively, D is TRBD1 (5 bases). The CDR3 length is 14 residues. V dropped 4 bases and J dropped 5 bases, with 9 bases sitting between them. Germline V gene lookup returns CDR1 LGHNA and CDR2 YSLEER. CDR3 DNA: TGCGCCAGCAGCCCAGGGTTGGATAATTCACCCCTCCACTTT. Translated, it gives CASSPGLDNSPLHF.

The chain links TRBV19 to TRBJ2-7; D not resolved. Germline assignment: CDR1 LNHDA and CDR2 SQIVND (reference sequence). Trimming pared 3 bases from V and 3 bases from J, leaving 9 bases between. The CDR3 is 13 amino acids. The CDR3, as DNA: TGTGCCAGTAGTATTGGGCCTAACTACGAGCAGTACTTC. Its translation: CASSIGPNYEQYF.

The genes are TRBV9 and TRBJ1-3; D might be TRBD1 (6 bases). The germline V gene has CDR1 SGDLS and CDR2 YYNGEE. V shed 0 bases and J shed 8 bases, with 15 bases lying between them. The CDR3 spans 15 residues. CDR3 region: CASSVGETGSYTIYF. CDR3 sequence (DNA): TGTGCCAGCAGCGTAGGGGAGACAGGTTCATACACCATATATTTT.

The chain carries TRBV24-1 and TRBJ1-2; perhaps TRBD1 as D (5 bases). Trimming stripped 0 bases from V and 7 bases from J, with 11 bases between. Germline-derived CDR1 and CDR2 are KGHDR and SFDVKD. This CDR3 contains 14 residues. CDR3 loop: CATSDLRGTGGYTF. DNA of the CDR3: TGTGCCACCAGTGATTTGCGGGGGACTGGTGGCTACACCTTC.

V usage is TRBV9 and J usage is TRBJ1-4, with 12 bases fitting TRBD1. V trimming: 2 bases; J trimming: 7 bases; junction bases outside the gene matches: 3. CDR3 length: 15 residues. Germline V gene lookup returns CDR1 SGDLS and CDR2 YYNGEE. As DNA, the CDR3 is TGTGCCAGCAGCGTTGGGACAGGGGGCTTTGAAAAACTGTTTTTT. Protein: CASSVGTGGFEKLFF.

CDR3 DNA: TGCGCCAGCAGCCAAGACCAGGGTTTCGGCAATCAGCCCCAGCATTTT. It is translated as CASSQDQGFGNQPQHF. The V and J genes are TRBV4-3 and TRBJ1-5; D is possibly TRBD1 (5 bases). The germline gives CDR1 LGHNA, CDR2 YSLEER. V lost 0 bases and J lost 2, with 11 bases in between. This CDR3 has 16 amino acids.

The gene calls are TRBV20-1 and TRBJ2-7, with unresolved D. CDR3 length equals 10 residues. Germline assignment: CDR1 DFQATT and CDR2 SNEGSKA (reference sequence). Trimming removed 6 bases at V and 7 bases at J, with 10 bases between. CDR3 bases: TGCAGTGCGGCCCTCAGGGAGCAGTACTTC. Translating it yields CSAALREQYF.

V is TRBV28 and J is TRBJ1-5; D perhaps matches TRBD1 (6 bases). The CDR3 sequence is 14 residues long. V was shortened by 4 bases and J by 1 base, with 8 bases between the two germline ends. CDR1 is MDHEN and CDR2 is SYDVKM in the germline V gene. DNA of the CDR3: TGTGCCAGCAGTTCCCAGGGGAGCAATCAGCCCCAGCATTTT. Translating it yields CASSSQGSNQPQHF.

The chain joins TRBV5-5 to TRBJ1-3; the match to TRBD1 covers 11 bases. With 4 bases clipped from V and 0 bases from J, the junction kept 12 bases outside the gene matches. This CDR3 is built from 19 residues. Germline assignment: CDR1 SGHKS and CDR2 YYEKEE (reference sequence). This chain's CDR3 is CASSLRTGGAYGSGNTIYF. The CDR3 DNA reads TGTGCCAGCAGCCTAAGGACAGGGGGCGCGTACGGCTCTGGAAACACCATATATTTT.

The chain has TRBV7-2 and TRBJ1-2, with TRBD1 matching over 7 bases. CDR3 length equals 14 residues. Trimming at V came to 4 bases and at J to 4 bases, leaving 6 bases not matched to a gene. Germline assignment: CDR1 SGHTA and CDR2 FQGNSA. In DNA form, the CDR3 reads TGTGCCAGCAGCTCCGCGGGACAGAGCTATGGCTACACCTTC. It yields the protein CASSSAGQSYGYTF.

The chain is built from TRBV12-3 or TRBV12-4 and TRBJ1-2; D gene unclear. The length of the CDR3 is 13 residues. The ends were cut back, 2 bases at V and 1 base at J, with 5 bases in the middle. The CDR3 sequence is CASSLQNNYGYTF. The CDR3, as DNA: TGTGCCAGCAGTTTACAGAATAACTATGGCTACACCTTC.

This clone was seen a handful of times. This chain joins TRBV28 and TRBJ1-6; the D is unclear. V lost 4 bases and J lost 10, with 17 bases in between. The CDR3 loop spans 15 amino acids. Looked up from germline, CDR1 is MDHEN and CDR2 is SYDVKM. The CDR3 protein is CASSYSDSSLSPLHF. The CDR3 nucleotides read TGTGCCAGCAGTTATAGCGACTCGTCCCTATCACCCCTCCACTTT.

J is TRBJ2-7 and V is TRBV4-1; TRBD2 agrees at 8 bases. The CDR3 contains 15 residues. Germline trimming cut 4 bases from V and 4 bases from J; bases unmatched to any gene: 9. Looked up from germline, CDR1 is MGHRA and CDR2 is YSYEKL. CDR3 sequence (DNA): TGCGCCAGCAGCCTCTCCACTAGCGGTAGTTACGAGCAGTACTTC. Translating gives CASSLSTSGSYEQYF.

The rearrangement joins TRBV5-1 to TRBJ1-1; TRBD1 agrees at 7 bases. Trimming cost V 0 bases and J 4 bases; bases outside gene matches: 6. The CDR3 runs 15 residues. Germline-derived CDR1 and CDR2 are SGHRS and YFSETQ. CDR3 nucleotide sequence: TGCGCCAGCAGCTTGGGGGCGAACAGGGGCACTGAAGCTTTCTTT. Protein product: CASSLGANRGTEAFF.

This chain uses TRBV2 with TRBJ1-1; 9 bases match TRBD1. Unmatched junction bases numbered 6, after V lost 7 bases and J lost 6 bases. CDR1 is SNHLY, CDR2 FYNNEI, per germline. CDR3 length: 13 residues. As DNA, the CDR3 is TGTGCCAGCACACAGGGGGCGAGACCTGAAGCTTTCTTT. Amino acid sequence: CASTQGARPEAFF.

This clone was observed once. The chain recombines TRBV5-1 with TRBJ2-3; the D gene is possibly TRBD1 (5 bases). Trimming cost V 6 bases and J 8 bases, with 22 bases left between them. This CDR3 comprises 15 residues. Germline CDR1 SGHRS, CDR2 YFSETQ. The CDR3 DNA is TGCGCCAGCAAGTCAACACCCAATCAAAGGGGTACGCAGTATTTT. It specifies CASKSTPNQRGTQYF.

The CDR3 DNA reads as TGTGCCAGCAGCCAAGGCGGAGGCGTCAGGGGGCTCACTGAAGCTTTCTTT. Amino acids: CASSQGGGVRGLTEAFF. The chain joins TRBV14 to TRBJ1-1; TRBD1 matches 8 bases. CDR1 and CDR2 from the germline V gene are SGHDN and FVKESK. With V trimmed by 1 base and J by 4 bases, 11 bases remained unmatched. This CDR3 has 17 residues. Supplemented by reference TRBV14 and TRBJ1-1, the full variable domain reads EAGVTQFPSHSVIEKGQTVTLRCDPISGHDNLYWYRRVMGKEIKFLLHFVKESKQDESGMPNNRFLAERTGGTYSTLKVQPAELEDSGVYFCASSQGGGVRGLTEAFFGQGTRLTVV.

The chain couples TRBV7-3 to TRBJ2-5; 9 bases line up with TRBD1. CDR1 and CDR2 from the germline V gene are SGHTA and FQGTGA. J was trimmed by 2 bases and V by 6 bases; bases with no gene match: 7. CDR3 size: 15 residues. The CDR3 DNA reads as TGTGCCAGCAGGCTCGGGACAGGGAGTCAAGAGACCCAGTACTTC. This sequence encodes CASRLGTGSQETQYF.

The gene calls are TRBV7-2 and TRBJ1-1; the D is unclear. The V gene lost 2 bases and the J gene lost 11 bases, with 15 bases spanning the gap. Germline-derived CDR1 and CDR2 are SGHTA and FQGNSA. CDR3 length: 13 residues. The CDR3 DNA follows: TGTGCCAGCAGCTTATCCCCTGGGCTAGCGGCTTTCTTT. This sequence encodes CASSLSPGLAAFF.

This chain joins TRBV4-1 and TRBJ1-4; TRBD1 agrees at 7 bases. CDR1 and CDR2 (germline): MGHRA, YSYEKL. V was pared by 3 bases and J by 6 bases, with 10 bases of the junction left unmatched. The length of the CDR3 is 16 residues. CDR3 bases: TGCGCCAGCAGCCAGCGGATCGACAGGGTGGATGAAAAACTGTTTTTT. Its protein product is CASSQRIDRVDEKLFF.

The CDR3: CASSQETTAPNYGYTF. The DNA for the CDR3 is TGCGCCAGCAGCCAAGAAACGACTGCGCCTAACTATGGCTACACCTTC. This rearrangement joins TRBV4-3 to TRBJ1-2; no reliable D call. Germline V gives CDR1 LGHNA, CDR2 YSLEER. V was shortened by 0 bases and J by 0 bases, with 11 bases between the two germline ends. The CDR3 consists of 16 residues.

This chain connects TRBV18 to TRBJ1-6; weak D call: TRBD1 (5 bases). V shed 6 bases and J shed 0 bases, with 15 bases lying between them. Germline V gene lookup returns CDR1 KGHSH and CDR2 LQKENI. This CDR3 has 17 residues. The CDR3 protein is CASSVTGGGSYNSPLHF. In DNA form, the CDR3 reads TGTGCCAGCTCGGTGACGGGGGGAGGCTCCTATAATTCACCCCTCCACTTT.